The 3 T cell receptor beta chains presented below share a single source sample, sequenced in a study of shared clonotypes between healthy human individuals. Clones were sequenced by immunoSEQ multiplex PCR, and TCRdb holds only the in-frame ones, with some missing. The data contain about 2.3 million clones, 85% to 95% of them seen just once; the ten biggest clones take up 0.3% to 0.4%. Sequenced material: naive CD4+ T cells from PBMCs. The subset denotes: CD45RA+ positively selected. The receptor set was obtained from a man aged 18 to 35 in good health. Some clones in this sample may be carry-over from other donors' samples.

About this clone itself: This sample also contains other DNA sequences that code for the same CDR3. The V and J genes are TRBV5-1 and TRBJ2-7; TRBD1 is a possible D gene (6 bases). The CDR3 totals 14 residues. Germline CDR1 SGHRS, CDR2 YFSETQ. V was clipped by 5 bases and J by 1 base, with 13 bases between them. CDR3 in DNA: TGCGCCAGCAGTGCCGGGCAGGGGTCCTACGAGCAGTACTTC. This encodes CASSAGQGSYEQYF. The whole variable domain, remainder taken from reference TRBV5-1 and TRBJ2-7, is KAGVTQTPRYLIKTRGQQVTLSCSPISGHRSVSWYQQTPGQGLQFLFEYFSETQRNKGNFPGRFSGRQFSNSRSEMNVSTLELGDSALYLCASSAGQGSYEQYFGPGTRLTVT.

The rearrangement uses TRBV28 and TRBJ1-2; D unclear. CDR3 length: 12 residues. V lost 6 bases and J 7 bases, leaving 12 bases between the germline ends. The germline gives CDR1 MDHEN, CDR2 SYDVKM. CDR3 residues: CASRKWETGYTF. The CDR3 coding sequence is TGTGCCAGCAGAAAATGGGAAACTGGCTACACCTTC.

The V and J genes are TRBV9 and TRBJ2-3; 11 bases align to TRBD2. Germline CDR1 and CDR2: SGDLS and YYNGEE. The CDR3 sequence is 17 residues long. V gave up 3 bases and J gave up 0 bases; unmatched junction bases: 6. The CDR3: CASSAGLAGSSTDTQYF. The CDR3 DNA is TGTGCCAGCAGCGCCGGACTAGCGGGTAGTAGCACAGATACGCAGTATTTT.